Shown below are 20 T cell receptor beta chains from a single sample sequenced in a study of blood T cell repertoires in COVID-19. The data were produced by immunoSEQ multiplex PCR, yet TCRdb's version contains in-frame clones alone and is incomplete. The sample includes around 200,000 clones, over 80% seen only once; the top ten take 0.95% to 1.5%. The sequenced sample was PBMCs or T cells enriched from blood (not recorded which). These receptors originate from a man aged 25-45 years who had recovered from COVID-19.

The chain carries TRBV30 and TRBJ1-4, with D unresolved. CDR1 is GTSNPN, CDR2 SVGIG, per germline (reference sequence). The ends were cut back, 0 bases at V and 5 bases at J, with 10 bases in the middle. This CDR3 region has 14 residues. CDR3 nucleotide sequence: TGTGCCTGGAGTGTAGTGGAGCGGAATGAAAAACTGTTTTTT. Protein: CAWSVVERNEKLFF.

The CDR3 region is CASSPRPGTGIGGYGYTF. The CDR3 DNA sequence: TGTGCCAGTAGTCCGCGTCCCGGGACAGGGATTGGGGGTTATGGCTACACCTTC. The gene calls are TRBV19 and TRBJ1-2; TRBD1 matches at 9 bases. The CDR3 has 18 residues. Losses at the gene ends were 5 bases for V and 5 bases for J; bases not matched to a gene: 18. Germline V gives CDR1 LNHDA, CDR2 SQIVND (reference sequence). Based on the CDR3 plus reference TRBV19 and TRBJ1-2, the full variable domain is DGGITQSPKYLFRKEGQNVTLSCEQNLNHDAMYWYRQDPGQGLRLIYYSQIVNDFQKGDIAEGYSVSREKKESFPLTVTSAQKNPTAFYLCASSPRPGTGIGGYGYTFGSGTRLTVV.

The J gene is TRBJ1-2, the V gene TRBV4-3; TRBD1 matches at 7 bases. V shed 4 bases and J 0 bases; nucleotides not matched to a gene: 5. The CDR3 totals 15 residues. CDR1 and CDR2 (germline): LGHNA, YSLEER. The CDR3 protein is CASSPQGGANYGYTF. Here the CDR3 DNA reads TGCGCCAGCAGCCCCCAGGGGGGAGCTAACTATGGCTACACCTTC.

The chain combines TRBV6-1 with TRBJ1-2; D remains unclear. V lost 2 bases to trimming and J lost 7 bases, with 11 bases between them. Germline loops: CDR1 MNHNS, CDR2 SASEGT. The CDR3 covers 13 residues. The CDR3 here is CASSERGAGGYTF. CDR3 DNA: TGTGCCAGCAGTGAACGGGGTGCTGGTGGCTACACCTTC.

This chain links TRBV19 with TRBJ2-1, with D possibly matching TRBD1 (6 bases). V was cut by 7 bases and J by 7 bases, with 14 bases left in between. Germline CDR1 reads LNHDA; CDR2 reads SQIVND (reference sequence). This CDR3 comprises 13 residues. The CDR3 reads CASIGDNINEQFF. CDR3 DNA: TGTGCCAGTATTGGGGACAACATAAATGAGCAGTTCTTC. The whole variable domain, remainder taken from reference TRBV19 and TRBJ2-1, is DGGITQSPKYLFRKEGQNVTLSCEQNLNHDAMYWYRQDPGQGLRLIYYSQIVNDFQKGDIAEGYSVSREKKESFPLTVTSAQKNPTAFYLCASIGDNINEQFFGPGTRLTVL.

V is TRBV28 and J is TRBJ2-1, with 7 positions matching TRBD1. This CDR3 has 15 residues. V shed 2 bases, J shed 4 bases, and the junction held 5 bases outside the gene matches. Germline CDR1 reads MDHEN; CDR2 reads SYDVKM. The CDR3 coding sequence is TGTGCCAGCAGTTTAGGGCAGGGGGATTACAATGAGCAGTTCTTC. Amino acids: CASSLGQGDYNEQFF.

This clone was counted once. The rearrangement uses TRBV9 and TRBJ2-3; 11 bases line up with TRBD2. The CDR3 totals 15 residues. The trim removed 2 bases at V and 6 bases at J, leaving 5 bases unmatched. The germline CDR1 and CDR2 sequences are SGDLS and YYNGEE. Here the CDR3 reads CASSVKASGRDTQYF. In nucleotides, the CDR3 is TGTGCCAGCAGCGTGAAGGCTAGCGGGAGGGATACGCAGTATTTT.

This clone showed up just once. J is TRBJ2-6 and V is TRBV11-3, with D possibly TRBD2 on 5 matching bases. The CDR3 totals 15 residues. Germline V gene data show CDR1 as SGHNT and CDR2 as YENEEA. V lost 5 bases, J lost 6 bases, and 14 bases lay in between. CDR3 sequence reads: CASSPGGKEANVLTF. The CDR3 nucleotides read TGTGCCAGCAGCCCCGGAGGTAAGGAGGCCAACGTCCTGACTTTC.

The chain couples TRBV7-9 to TRBJ2-3, with 8 positions matching TRBD2. This CDR3 is 14 amino acids long. With V trimmed by 5 bases and J by 2 bases, 3 bases remained unmatched. Germline V lookup: CDR1 SEHNR, CDR2 FQNEAQ (reference sequence). The CDR3 DNA is TGTGCCAGCAGCACTAGCGGATCCACAGATACGCAGTATTTT. Residues: CASSTSGSTDTQYF.

This clone was detected only once. The CDR3 is CSVRQDEKLFF. DNA for the CDR3: TGCAGCGTTCGGCAGGATGAAAAACTGTTTTTT. This rearrangement joins TRBV29-1 to TRBJ1-4; D uncertain. The CDR3 consists of 11 residues. V was trimmed by 5 bases and J by 6 bases, leaving 7 bases between them. Per germline, CDR1 SQVTM and CDR2 ANQGSEA.

This clone was picked up one time. The J gene is TRBJ2-7, the V gene TRBV4-3; 7 bases are a match to TRBD1. CDR1 and CDR2 (germline): LGHNA, YSLEER. CDR3 length: 16 residues. Trimming removed 4 bases from V and 1 base from J; junction bases left unmatched: 10. The DNA for the CDR3 is TGCGCCAGCAGCCCAGACCGGGACAGACATTCCTACGAGCAGTACTTC. Translated, it gives CASSPDRDRHSYEQYF.

V gene TRBV7-8 combines with J gene TRBJ1-2; D may be TRBD1 (5 bases). Trimming stripped 1 base from V and 3 bases from J, with 6 bases between. This CDR3 has 13 residues. Germline V lookup: CDR1 SGHVS, CDR2 FQNEAQ. This CDR3 is CASSLVRDYGYTF. As DNA, the CDR3 is TGTGCCAGCAGCTTAGTCAGGGACTATGGCTACACCTTC. The full variable domain, its missing parts supplied by reference TRBV7-8 and TRBJ1-2, is GAGVSQSPRYKVAKRGQDVALRCDPISGHVSLFWYQQALGQGPEFLTYFQNEAQLDKSGLPSDRFFAERPEGSVSTLKIQRTQQEDSAVYLCASSLVRDYGYTFGSGTRLTVV.

The gene calls are TRBV27 and TRBJ2-2, with D perhaps TRBD1 (5 bases). V lost 6 bases to trimming and J lost 1 base, with 9 bases between them. Germline V lookup: CDR1 MNHEY, CDR2 SMNVEV (reference sequence). CDR3 length: 14 amino acids. The CDR3 reads CASSPGQNTGELFF. Here the CDR3 DNA reads TGTGCCAGCAGCCCTGGACAGAACACCGGGGAGCTGTTTTTT.

This clone showed up just a few times. The chain combines TRBV9 with TRBJ2-7, with a possible D match to TRBD1 (6 bases). CDR1 and CDR2 from the germline V gene are SGDLS and YYNGEE. The V and J ends lost 3 bases and 5 bases respectively, with 15 bases between them. CDR3 length: 14 amino acids. CDR3 amino acids: CASSGGNNRDEQYF. CDR3 in DNA: TGTGCCAGCAGCGGAGGAAACAACAGGGACGAGCAGTACTTC. Variable domain in full (rest from reference TRBV9 and TRBJ2-7): DSGVTQTPKHLITATGQRVTLRCSPRSGDLSVYWYQQSLDQGLQFLIQYYNGEERAKGNILERFSAQQFPDLHSELNLSSLELGDSALYFCASSGGNNRDEQYFGPGTRLTVT.

The J gene is TRBJ2-7, the V gene TRBV19; D might be TRBD1 (6 bases). The germline CDR1 and CDR2 sequences are LNHDA and SQIVND (reference sequence). The CDR3 contains 13 residues. Trimming removed 2 bases at V and 2 bases at J, with 7 bases between. In DNA form, the CDR3 reads TGTGCCAGTAGTATACAGGGGCCCTACGAGCAGTACTTC. This codes for CASSIQGPYEQYF.

This rearrangement joins TRBV30 to TRBJ1-2; D is unresolved. With 2 bases removed from V and 4 bases from J, the gap between germline ends came to 5 bases. This CDR3 spans 11 amino acids. Germline V gene lookup returns CDR1 GTSNPN and CDR2 SVGIG (reference sequence). This CDR3 reads CAWSPSYGYTF. DNA for the CDR3: TGTGCCTGGAGTCCCAGCTATGGCTACACCTTC.

CDR3 nucleotide sequence: TGTGCCAGCAGCCAAGTAAGGGGGGACGGGCTAGCGGGCACAGATACGCAGTATTTT. Protein sequence: CASSQVRGDGLAGTDTQYF. The rearrangement joins TRBV3-1 (or the pseudogene TRBV3-2) to TRBJ2-3, with D maybe TRBD2 (7 bases). The germline V and J ends were trimmed by 1 base and 1 base, with 21 bases remaining between them. CDR1 and CDR2 from the germline V gene are LGHDT and YNNKEL (reference sequence). CDR3 length: 19 amino acids.

The chain carries TRBV29-1 and TRBJ2-1; maybe TRBD1 (7 bases). The germline V and J ends were trimmed by 6 bases and 6 bases, with 15 bases remaining between them. This CDR3 comprises 13 residues. CDR1 and CDR2 from the germline V gene are SQVTM and ANQGSEA. The CDR3 here is CSVGLDRANEQFF. The CDR3 DNA reads TGCAGCGTGGGACTCGACAGGGCCAATGAGCAGTTCTTC.

The chain links TRBV19 to TRBJ1-5, with 8 bases lining up with TRBD1. The V segment lost 2 bases and the J segment 7 bases; nucleotides outside the gene matches: 10. From germline, CDR1 is LNHDA and CDR2 SQIVND (reference sequence). The CDR3 has 16 amino acids. The CDR3 loop is CASSIPPDRVRQPQHF. For the CDR3, the DNA is TGTGCCAGTAGTATACCTCCGGACAGGGTGAGGCAGCCCCAGCATTTT.

Comments on this clone: The sample contains more than one DNA sequence encoding this CDR3. The chain employs TRBV18 and TRBJ2-1; maybe TRBD2 (6 bases). The V and J ends lost 2 bases and 2 bases respectively, with 10 bases between them. From germline, CDR1 is KGHSH and CDR2 LQKENI. The CDR3 consists of 15 residues. DNA for the CDR3: TGTGCCAGCTCACCAGTTGCGGGAACCTACAATGAGCAGTTCTTC. Residues: CASSPVAGTYNEQFF.